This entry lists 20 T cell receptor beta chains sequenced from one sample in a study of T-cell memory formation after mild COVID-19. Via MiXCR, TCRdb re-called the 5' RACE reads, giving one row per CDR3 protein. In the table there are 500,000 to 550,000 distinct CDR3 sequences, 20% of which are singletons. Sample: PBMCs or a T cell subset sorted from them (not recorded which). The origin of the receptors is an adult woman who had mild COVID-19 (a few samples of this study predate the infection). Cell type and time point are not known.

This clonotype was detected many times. The CDR3 DNA sequence: TGCGCCAGCAGCCCGGTGGGCGGAGCTGAGCAGTTCTTC. Protein sequence: CASSPVGGAEQFF. V usage is TRBV5-1 and J usage is TRBJ2-1, with unresolved D. Per germline, CDR1 SGHRS and CDR2 YFSETQ. The CDR3 has 13 residues. Trimming pared 4 bases from V and 9 bases from J, leaving 14 bases between. The entire variable domain, with the rest obtained from reference TRBV5-1 and TRBJ2-1, is as follows: KAGVTQTPRYLIKTRGQQVTLSCSPISGHRSVSWYQQTPGQGLQFLFEYFSETQRNKGNFPGRFSGRQFSNSRSEMNVSTLELGDSALYLCASSPVGGAEQFFGPGTRLTVL.

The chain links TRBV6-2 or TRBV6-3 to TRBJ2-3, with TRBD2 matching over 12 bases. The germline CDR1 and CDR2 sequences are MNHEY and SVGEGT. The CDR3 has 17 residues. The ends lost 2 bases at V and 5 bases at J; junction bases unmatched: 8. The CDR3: CASSYPSGRAVKDTQYF. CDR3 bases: TGTGCCAGCAGTTACCCTAGCGGGAGGGCCGTTAAAGATACGCAGTATTTT.

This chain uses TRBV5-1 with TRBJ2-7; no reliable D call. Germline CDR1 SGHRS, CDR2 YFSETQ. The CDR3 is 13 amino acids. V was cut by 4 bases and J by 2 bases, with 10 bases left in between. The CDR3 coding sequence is TGCGCCAGCAGCCCGCTTGAGGCCTACGAGCAGTACTTC. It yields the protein CASSPLEAYEQYF. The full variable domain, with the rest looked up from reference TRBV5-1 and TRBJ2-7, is KAGVTQTPRYLIKTRGQQVTLSCSPISGHRSVSWYQQTPGQGLQFLFEYFSETQRNKGNFPGRFSGRQFSNSRSEMNVSTLELGDSALYLCASSPLEAYEQYFGPGTRLTVT.

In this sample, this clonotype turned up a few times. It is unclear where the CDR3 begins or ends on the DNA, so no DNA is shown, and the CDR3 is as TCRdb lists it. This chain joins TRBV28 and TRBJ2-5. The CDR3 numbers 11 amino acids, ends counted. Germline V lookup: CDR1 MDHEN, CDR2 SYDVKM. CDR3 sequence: CASSTSETQYF.

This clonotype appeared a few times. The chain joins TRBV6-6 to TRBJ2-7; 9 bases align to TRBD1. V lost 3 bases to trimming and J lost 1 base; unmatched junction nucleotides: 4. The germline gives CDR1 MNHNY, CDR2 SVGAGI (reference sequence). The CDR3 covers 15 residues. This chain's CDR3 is CASSYEGQGSYEQYF. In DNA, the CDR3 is TGTGCCAGCAGTTATGAAGGACAGGGGTCCTACGAGCAGTACTTC.

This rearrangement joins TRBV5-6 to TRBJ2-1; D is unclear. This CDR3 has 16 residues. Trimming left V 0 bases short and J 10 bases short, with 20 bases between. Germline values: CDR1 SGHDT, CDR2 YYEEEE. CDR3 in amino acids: CASSLVPNTPVWEQFF. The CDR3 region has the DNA TGTGCCAGCAGCTTGGTACCTAATACACCGGTATGGGAGCAGTTCTTC. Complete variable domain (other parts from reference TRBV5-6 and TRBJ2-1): DAGVTQSPTHLIKTRGQQVTLRCSPKSGHDTVSWYQQALGQGPQFIFQYYEEEERQRGNFPDRFSGHQFPNYSSELNVNALLLGDSALYLCASSLVPNTPVWEQFFGPGTRLTVL.

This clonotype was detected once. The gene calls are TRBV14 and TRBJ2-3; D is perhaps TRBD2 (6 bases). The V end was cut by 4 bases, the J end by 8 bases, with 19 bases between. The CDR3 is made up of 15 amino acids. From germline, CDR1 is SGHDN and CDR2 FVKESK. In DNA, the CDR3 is TGTGCCAGCAGCCTGGGACTGACCTCCTTCAGTACGCAGTATTTT. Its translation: CASSLGLTSFSTQYF. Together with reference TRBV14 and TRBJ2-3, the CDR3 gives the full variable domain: EAGVTQFPSHSVIEKGQTVTLRCDPISGHDNLYWYRRVMGKEIKFLLHFVKESKQDESGMPNNRFLAERTGGTYSTLKVQPAELEDSGVYFCASSLGLTSFSTQYFGPGTRLTVL.

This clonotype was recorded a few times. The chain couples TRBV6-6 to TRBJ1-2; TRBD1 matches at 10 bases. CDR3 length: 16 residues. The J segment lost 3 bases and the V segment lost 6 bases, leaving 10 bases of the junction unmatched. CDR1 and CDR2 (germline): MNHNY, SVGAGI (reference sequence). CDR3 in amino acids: CASSYGDRGQDYGYTF. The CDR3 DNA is TGTGCCAGCAGCTACGGAGACAGGGGGCAAGACTATGGCTACACCTTC.

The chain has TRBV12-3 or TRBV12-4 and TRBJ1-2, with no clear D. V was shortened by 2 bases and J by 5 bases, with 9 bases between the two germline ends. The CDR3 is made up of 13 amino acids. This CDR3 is CASSLSQDYGYTF. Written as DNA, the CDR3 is TGTGCCAGCAGTTTAAGTCAGGATTATGGCTACACCTTC.

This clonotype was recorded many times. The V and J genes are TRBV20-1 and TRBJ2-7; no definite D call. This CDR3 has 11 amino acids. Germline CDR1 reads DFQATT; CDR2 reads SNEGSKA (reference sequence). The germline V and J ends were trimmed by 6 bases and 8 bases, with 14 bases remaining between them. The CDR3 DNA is TGCAGTGCCGCCCACGTAGGGAAGCAGTACTTC. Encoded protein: CSAAHVGKQYF.

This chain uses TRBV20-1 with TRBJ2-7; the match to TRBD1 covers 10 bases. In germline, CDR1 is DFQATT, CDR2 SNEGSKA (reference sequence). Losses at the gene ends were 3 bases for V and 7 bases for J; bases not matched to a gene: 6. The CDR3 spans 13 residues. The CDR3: CSASDRGLGEQYF. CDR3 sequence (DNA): TGCAGTGCTAGCGACAGGGGGCTGGGGGAGCAGTACTTC.

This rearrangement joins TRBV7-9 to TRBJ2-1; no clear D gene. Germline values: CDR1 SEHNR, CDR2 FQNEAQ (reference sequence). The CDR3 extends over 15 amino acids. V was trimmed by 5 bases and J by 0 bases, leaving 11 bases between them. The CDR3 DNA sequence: TGTGCCAGCAGCGCGCTCATCAGCTCCTACAATGAGCAGTTCTTC. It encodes CASSALISSYNEQFF.

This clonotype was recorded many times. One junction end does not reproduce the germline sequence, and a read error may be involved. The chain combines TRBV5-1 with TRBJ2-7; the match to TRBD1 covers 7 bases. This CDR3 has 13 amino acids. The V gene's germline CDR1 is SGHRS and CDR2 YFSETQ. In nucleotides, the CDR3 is TGTGCCAGCAGCTTAGGACAGGACTACGAGCAGTACTTC. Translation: CASSLGQDYEQYF.

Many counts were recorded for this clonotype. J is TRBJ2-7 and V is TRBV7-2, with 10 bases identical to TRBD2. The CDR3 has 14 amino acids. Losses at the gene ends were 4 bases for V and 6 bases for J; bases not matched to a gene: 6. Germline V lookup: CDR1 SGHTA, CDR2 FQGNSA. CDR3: CASSSSGRALEQYF. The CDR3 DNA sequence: TGTGCCAGCAGCTCCAGCGGGAGGGCCCTCGAGCAGTACTTC.

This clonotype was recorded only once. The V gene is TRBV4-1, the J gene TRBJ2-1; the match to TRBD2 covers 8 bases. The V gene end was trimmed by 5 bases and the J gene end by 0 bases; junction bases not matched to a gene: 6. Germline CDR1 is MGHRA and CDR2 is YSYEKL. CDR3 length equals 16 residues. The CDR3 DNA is TGCGCCAGCAGCTCCCCGCGGGGGGTCTCCTACAATGAGCAGTTCTTC. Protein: CASSSPRGVSYNEQFF.

DNA of the CDR3: TGTGCCAGCAGCTTCGGGACTAGCGGGGGGATCGAGCAGTTCTTC. Protein product: CASSFGTSGGIEQFF. The rearrangement joins TRBV4-2 to TRBJ2-1; 15 positions match TRBD2. The trim removed 5 bases at V and 10 bases at J, leaving 6 bases unmatched. The length of the CDR3 is 15 residues. CDR1 and CDR2 from the germline V gene are LGHNA and YNFKEQ.

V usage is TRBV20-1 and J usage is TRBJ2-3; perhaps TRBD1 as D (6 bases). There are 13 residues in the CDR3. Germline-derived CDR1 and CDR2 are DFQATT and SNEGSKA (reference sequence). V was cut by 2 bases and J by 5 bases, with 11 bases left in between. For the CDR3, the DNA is TGCAGTGCTAGAAGTAGGGGGTTAGATACGCAGTATTTT. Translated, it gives CSARSRGLDTQYF.

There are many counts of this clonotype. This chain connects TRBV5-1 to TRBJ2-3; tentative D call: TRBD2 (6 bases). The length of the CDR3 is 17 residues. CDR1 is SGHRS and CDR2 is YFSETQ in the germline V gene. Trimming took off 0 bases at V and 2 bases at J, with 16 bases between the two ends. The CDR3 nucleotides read TGCGCCAGCAGCTTGGCCGGTTTGCGGGGCCTCACAGATACGCAGTATTTT. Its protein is CASSLAGLRGLTDTQYF.

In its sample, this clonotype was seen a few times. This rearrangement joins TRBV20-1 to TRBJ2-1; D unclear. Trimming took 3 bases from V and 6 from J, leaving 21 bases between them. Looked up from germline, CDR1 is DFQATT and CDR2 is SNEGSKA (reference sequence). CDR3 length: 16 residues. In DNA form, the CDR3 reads TGCAGTGCTAGCGAGCCTAGGTATTTATATGGCAATGAGCAGTTCTTC. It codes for CSASEPRYLYGNEQFF.

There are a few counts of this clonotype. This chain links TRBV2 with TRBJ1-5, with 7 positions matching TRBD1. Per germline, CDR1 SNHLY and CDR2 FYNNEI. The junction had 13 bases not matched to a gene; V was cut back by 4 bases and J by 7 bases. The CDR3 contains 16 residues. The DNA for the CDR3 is TGTGCCAGCAGTGGGGGGACAGTTCCCGCCCGGCAGCCCCAGCATTTT. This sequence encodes CASSGGTVPARQPQHF.